The 13 T cell receptor beta chains below were found in one sample sequenced in a study of cytomegalovirus exposure and HLA in healthy donors. The PCR was carried out with 60 Vbeta primers and 13 Jbeta primers. The repertoire was sequenced with immunoSEQ multiplex PCR; TCRdb's copy has only in-frame clones and lacks some. Here the sample spans over 130,000 clones, around 84% being singletons. Sequencing was done on a sample of PBMCs. All receptors come from a man aged 50-59 years in good health and CMV-seronegative.

V gene TRBV19 combines with J gene TRBJ1-1; 10 bases agree with TRBD1. In germline, CDR1 is LNHDA, CDR2 SQIVND (reference sequence). The trim removed 3 bases at V and 10 bases at J, leaving 11 bases unmatched. The CDR3 has 15 residues. The CDR3 region has the DNA TGTGCCAGTAGTATCGGGACAGGGGCGATGAACAGAGCTTTCTTT. This gives the protein CASSIGTGAMNRAFF.

V is TRBV19 and J is TRBJ2-3; 8 nucleotides agree with TRBD2. Germline lookup yields CDR1 LNHDA and CDR2 SQIVND (reference sequence). Trimming at V came to 8 bases and at J to 3 bases, leaving 13 bases not matched to a gene. This CDR3 spans 16 amino acids. For the CDR3, the DNA is TGTGCCAGTGGGCTTAGAGGTAGCGGGGTTACAGATACGCAGTATTTT. Residues: CASGLRGSGVTDTQYF.

The count of this clone is one. The V call is TRBV5-6, the J call TRBJ2-2; no clear D gene. This CDR3 comprises 12 residues. Germline loops: CDR1 SGHDT, CDR2 YYEEEE. V shed 4 bases and J shed 6 bases, with 7 bases lying between them. CDR3 loop: CASSLDPGELFF. The DNA of the CDR3 is TGTGCCAGCAGCCTAGACCCCGGGGAGCTGTTTTTT.

CDR3 sequence reads: CASSPMTGAKNIQYF. DNA of the CDR3: TGTGCCAGCTCACCAATGACTGGAGCCAAAAACATTCAGTACTTC. The J gene is TRBJ2-4, the V gene TRBV18; D remains ambiguous. The CDR3 loop spans 15 amino acids. CDR1 is KGHSH and CDR2 is LQKENI in the germline V gene. Trimming took off 2 bases at V and 0 bases at J, with 8 bases between the two ends.

The chain couples TRBV6-1 to TRBJ2-2, with a possible D match to TRBD1 (6 bases). The V and J ends lost 6 bases and 6 bases respectively, with 17 bases between them. There are 15 residues in the CDR3. Germline-derived CDR1 and CDR2 are MNHNS and SASEGT. The CDR3 DNA follows: TGTGCCAGCAGAGGTGGACAGAATTGGGCCGGGGAGCTGTTTTTT. Protein product: CASRGGQNWAGELFF.

This clone was seen a handful of times. The chain recombines TRBV18 with TRBJ1-2, with D perhaps TRBD1 (5 bases). V lost 5 bases, J lost 0 bases, and 10 bases lay in between. This CDR3 is built from 14 residues. Per the germline V gene, CDR1 is KGHSH and CDR2 is LQKENI. CDR3 loop: CASSIDSTNYGYTF. The DNA of the CDR3 is TGTGCCAGCTCAATAGACAGCACTAACTATGGCTACACCTTC.

The rearrangement links TRBV5-5 to TRBJ2-1, with 8 bases identical to TRBD1. CDR3 length: 15 amino acids. Losses at the gene ends were 3 bases for V and 3 bases for J; bases not matched to a gene: 5. The germline CDR1 and CDR2 sequences are SGHKS and YYEKEE (reference sequence). This CDR3 is CASSSDRAGYNEQFF. CDR3 DNA sequence: TGTGCCAGCAGCTCGGACAGGGCAGGCTACAATGAGCAGTTCTTC.

The chain recombines TRBV9 with TRBJ1-1, with no clear D. Germline V gene lookup returns CDR1 SGDLS and CDR2 YYNGEE. The CDR3 loop spans 12 amino acids. V lost 4 bases, J lost 3 bases, and 7 bases lay in between. This CDR3 reads CASSPRDTEAFF. CDR3 in DNA: TGTGCCAGCAGCCCCCGCGACACTGAAGCTTTCTTT.

The rearrangement links TRBV30 to TRBJ1-2; 8 positions agree with TRBD1. From germline, CDR1 is GTSNPN and CDR2 SVGIG (reference sequence). There are 12 residues in the CDR3. J was trimmed by 8 bases and V by 6 bases; bases with no gene match: 8. CDR3 amino acids: CACLQGAWGYTF. The CDR3 region has the DNA TGTGCCTGTCTCCAGGGGGCATGGGGCTACACCTTC.

This clone was found a few times. The V gene is TRBV11-3, the J gene TRBJ2-1; 7 nucleotides agree with TRBD2. Germline V gene data show CDR1 as SGHNT and CDR2 as YENEEA. The CDR3 is 15 residues long. J lost 2 bases, V lost 4 bases, and 5 bases had no gene match. The CDR3, as DNA: TGTGCCAGCAGCTCGGGGGAGGGCCCCTACAATGAGCAGTTCTTC. This gives the protein CASSSGEGPYNEQFF. The entire variable domain, with the rest obtained from reference TRBV11-3 and TRBJ2-1, is as follows: EAGVVQSPRYKIIEKKQPVAFWCNPISGHNTLYWYLQNLGQGPELLIRYENEEAVDDSQLPKDRFSAERLKGVDSTLKIQPAELGDSAVYLCASSSGEGPYNEQFFGPGTRLTVL.

The CDR3 here is CASSVLQGNQETQYF. The CDR3 bases are TGTGCCAGCAGTGTCCTTCAGGGGAACCAAGAGACCCAGTACTTC. This chain connects TRBV6-1 to TRBJ2-5, with D maybe TRBD1 (6 bases). The V gene lost 4 bases and the J gene lost 0 bases, with 12 bases spanning the gap. The CDR3 runs to 15 residues. The germline gives CDR1 MNHNS, CDR2 SASEGT.

This rearrangement joins TRBV7-2 to TRBJ1-6; 10 nucleotides match TRBD1. The germline CDR1 and CDR2 sequences are SGHTA and FQGNSA. V gave up 3 bases and J gave up 0 bases; unmatched junction bases: 8. CDR3 size: 19 residues. In DNA form, the CDR3 reads TGTGCCAGCAGCTTTCTTCGGGACAGGGGAAGCTCCTATAATTCACCCCTCCACTTT. This translates into CASSFLRDRGSSYNSPLHF.

V gene TRBV7-9 combines with J gene TRBJ2-4; a weak D match, TRBD1 (6 bases). V lost 1 base to trimming and J lost 5 bases, with 18 bases between them. CDR3 size: 17 residues. Germline V gives CDR1 SEHNR, CDR2 FQNEAQ (reference sequence). Here the CDR3 DNA reads TGTGCCAGCAGCTTAGGGCAGGGGAACTTCGTTGAAAACATTCAGTACTTC. This sequence encodes CASSLGQGNFVENIQYF.